A selection of T cell receptor beta chains follows, all from one sample in a study of T cell responses to AZD1222 COVID-19 vaccine. The protocol was immunoSEQ multiplex PCR, while the TCRdb copy is restricted to in-frame clones and leaves out a portion. The sample carries 150,000 to 200,000 clones, approximately 89% recorded once. The sample was peripheral blood, taken 28 days after the second AZD1222 dose. The receptors here all came from an adult who received the AZD1222 COVID-19 vaccine. The CDR3 runs from the conserved cysteine through the conserved F or W. The D gene is left open where the match is weak. Size values are once, few and many counts, or a class for expanded clones, and some rows have none.

d_call	v_call	clone_size	j_call	cdr3_nt	cdr3_aa
-	TRBV29-1	-	TRBJ2-7	TGCAGCGTTGGGGAAGGGGCTGGTTACGAGCAGTACTTC	CSVGEGAGYEQYF
TRBD1	TRBV28	-	TRBJ1-1	TGTGCCAGCCGCTCCCAGGGGGCGGGGAACACTGAAGCTTTCTTT	CASRSQGAGNTEAFF
-	TRBV25-1	-	TRBJ2-7	TGTGCCAGCAGGGCAGGGAGTCCCCTCGAGCAGTACTTC	CASRAGSPLEQYF
-	TRBV19	-	TRBJ1-3	TGTGCCAGTAGTATCCCCCTCCGAGACGGAAACACCATATATTTT	CASSIPLRDGNTIYF
-	TRBV5-1	-	TRBJ1-4	TGCGCCAGCAGCTTGGGACCGGACGGCAATGAAAAACTGTTTTTT	CASSLGPDGNEKLFF
TRBD1	TRBV7-2	-	TRBJ2-2	TGTGCCAGCAGCTTGCTTCTGACAGGGGCAACCGGGGAGCTGTTTTTT	CASSLLLTGATGELFF
TRBD2	TRBV19	-	TRBJ2-7	TGTGCCAGTTCCCTCCGGGAGGGAGGCTACGAGCAGTACTTC	CASSLREGGYEQYF
TRBD2	TRBV4-2	-	TRBJ2-4	TGTGCCAGCAGCCCAAGTTCCCTAGCGGGAGTTGTAGCCAAAAACATTCAGTACTTC	CASSPSSLAGVVAKNIQYF
-	TRBV13	-	TRBJ1-1	TGTGCCAGCAGTGGTGGGTACACTGAAGCTTTCTTT	CASSGGYTEAFF
TRBD1	TRBV7-8	-	TRBJ2-6	TGTGCCAGCAGCTTGGTCAGGGGGACCCCAAGGTTTAGGGCCAACGTCCTGACTTTC	CASSLVRGTPRFRANVLTF
-	TRBV9	once	TRBJ2-1	TGTGCCAGCAGATCGGCACTGGGGGAGCAGTTCTTC	CASRSALGEQFF
-	TRBV12-5	-	TRBJ2-2	TGTGCTAGTGGTTTTGCCCGGGACCACTCGTCCGGGGAGCTGTTTTTT	CASGFARDHSSGELFF
-	TRBV30	-	TRBJ1-5	TGTGCTCCCTCCTATGACAATCAGCCCCAGCATTTT	CAPSYDNQPQHF
-	TRBV7-2	-	TRBJ2-7	TGTGCCAGCAGCTCGACAGGTCCTCGGAGGTACGAGCAGTACTTC	CASSSTGPRRYEQYF
-	TRBV28	-	TRBJ2-2	TGTGCCAGCAAATCAGCGAACACCGGGGAGCTGTTTTTT	CASKSANTGELFF
-	TRBV12-3/TRBV12-4	-	TRBJ1-6	TGTGCCAGCAGTTTACGTAATTCACCCCTCCACTTT	CASSLRNSPLHF
-	TRBV7-8	-	TRBJ1-2	TGTGCCAGCAGCTTGGGAGAGACAGCCGGCTACACCTTC	CASSLGETAGYTF
-	TRBV29-1	-	TRBJ1-1	TGCAGCGTTGAAGTTAGGGGAGCAAACACTGAAGCTTTCTTT	CSVEVRGANTEAFF
-	TRBV2	-	TRBJ2-5	TGTGCCAGCAGTGTATATGATTTGAAAGAGACCCAGTACTTC	CASSVYDLKETQYF
TRBD1	TRBV30	-	TRBJ2-1	TGTGCCTGGAGTCGACGTAGCGTGGGACAGGATTACTACAATGAGCAGTTCTTC	CAWSRRSVGQDYYNEQFF
-	TRBV5-1	-	TRBJ2-5	TGCGCCAGCAAAAGGTGGGGTCAAGAGACCCAGTACTTC	CASKRWGQETQYF
-	TRBV6-2/TRBV6-3	once	TRBJ2-1	TGTGCCAGCAGTAAGCTGACGAGCTCCTACAATGAGCAGTTCTTC	CASSKLTSSYNEQFF
-	TRBV28	-	TRBJ1-2	TGTGCCAGCAGTTTCCCGCGGGATACCTTCTATGGCTACACCTTC	CASSFPRDTFYGYTF
TRBD1	TRBV19	-	TRBJ1-6	TGTGCCAGTAGACCCGCCCGACAGGGGCGGGATTCACCCCTCCACTTT	CASRPARQGRDSPLHF
TRBD2	TRBV29-1	-	TRBJ2-7	TGCAGCGTTGATGGAATTAGCGGGGTCTCCTACGAGCAGTACTTC	CSVDGISGVSYEQYF
-	TRBV2	once	TRBJ1-2	TGTGCCAGCATCCATGCAGGGTCCAGCTACACCTTC	CASIHAGSSYTF
TRBD2	TRBV30	-	TRBJ2-5	TGTGCCTGGAGTCGCGCCGGGACTAGCGGGGTGATGTACCAAGAGACCCAGTACTTC	CAWSRAGTSGVMYQETQYF
-	TRBV28	-	TRBJ2-3	TGTGCCAGCAGCACCACCCGGGGCGTCTATACGCAGTATTTT	CASSTTRGVYTQYF
TRBD1	TRBV24-1	-	TRBJ2-3	TGTGCCACCAGTCATGGGGACAGGGACTTTGATACGCAGTATTTT	CATSHGDRDFDTQYF